The 27 T cell receptor beta chains presented below share a single source sample, sequenced in a study of PD-L1 blockade in urothelial cancer. Sequencing was performed with immunoSEQ multiplex PCR; in TCRdb, only in-frame clones are kept and a portion is missing. The sample holds fewer than 50,000 clones; 70% to 90% are singletons and the top ten take about 8%. The sequences come from PBMCs, collected around atezolizumab (anti-PD-L1) treatment. The receptors derive from a man in his sixties with urothelial cancer.

V usage is TRBV11-1 and J usage is TRBJ2-1; 9 bases agree with TRBD1. Trimming removed 8 bases from V and 6 bases from J; junction bases left unmatched: 11. This CDR3 comprises 15 residues. Germline lookup yields CDR1 SGHAT and CDR2 FQDESV (reference sequence). The CDR3, as DNA: TGTGCCAGCGGGCTACAGGGGGCGAGTATCAATGAGCAGTTCTTC. Its translation is CASGLQGASINEQFF.

The CDR3: CASSLGARANQPQHF. The CDR3 nucleotides read TGTGCCAGCAGCTTAGGGGCCAGGGCCAATCAGCCCCAGCATTTT. The chain is built from TRBV7-8 and TRBJ1-5; TRBD1 is a possible D gene (5 bases). V lost 1 base, J lost 3 bases, and 10 bases lay in between. Germline lookup yields CDR1 SGHVS and CDR2 FQNEAQ. The CDR3 covers 15 residues.

As DNA, the CDR3 is TGTGCCAGCAGGCTACCGGGACAAGGCCCCCTGGGCTACACCTTC. Its translation is CASRLPGQGPLGYTF. This chain uses TRBV6-6 with TRBJ1-2, with D maybe TRBD1 (6 bases). CDR1 is MNHNY, CDR2 SVGAGI, per germline (reference sequence). The CDR3 sequence is 15 residues long. V was shortened by 6 bases and J by 8 bases, with 22 bases between the two germline ends.

The J gene is TRBJ2-1, the V gene TRBV6-5; the D is unclear. CDR1 is MNHEY, CDR2 SVGAGI, per germline. Trimming cost V 7 bases and J 4 bases, with 8 bases left between them. The CDR3 is 12 residues long. CDR3 bases: TGTGCCAGCACAAGCCCGTACAATGAGCAGTTCTTC. It codes for CASTSPYNEQFF.

The chain uses TRBV4-1 and TRBJ2-5, with D possibly TRBD2 on 6 matching bases. Germline V gene sequence: CDR1 MGHRA, CDR2 YSYEKL. V lost 7 bases and J 5 bases, leaving 23 bases between the germline ends. There are 16 residues in the CDR3. This chain's CDR3 is CASTSGGDPRGETQYF. The CDR3 region has the DNA TGCGCCAGCACCTCGGGTGGCGACCCCCGGGGGGAGACCCAGTACTTC.

This clone was seen only a few times. The chain employs TRBV5-5 and TRBJ2-3, with 8 bases that match TRBD1. V lost 3 bases to trimming and J lost 3 bases; unmatched junction nucleotides: 6. CDR1 and CDR2 from the germline V gene are SGHKS and YYEKEE (reference sequence). The CDR3 sequence is 15 residues long. CDR3: CASSYLTGGTDTQYF. In DNA, the CDR3 is TGTGCCAGCAGCTACCTCACAGGGGGTACAGATACGCAGTATTTT. Filled out from reference TRBV5-5 and TRBJ2-3, the complete variable domain reads DAGVTQSPTHLIKTRGQQVTLRCSPISGHKSVSWYQQVLGQGPQFIFQYYEKEERGRGNFPDRFSARQFPNYSSELNVNALLLGDSALYLCASSYLTGGTDTQYFGPGTRLTVL.

The CDR3 sequence is CASSERGGGTDTQYF. CDR3 nucleotides: TGTGCCAGCAGCGAACGGGGGGGCGGCACAGATACGCAGTATTTT. V gene TRBV13 combines with J gene TRBJ2-3; 8 bases fit TRBD2. Unmatched junction bases numbered 5, after V lost 5 bases and J lost 1 base. This CDR3 has 15 residues. Germline CDR1 is PRHDT and CDR2 is FYEKMQ (reference sequence). The full variable domain, rest sourced from reference TRBV13 and TRBJ2-3, is AAGVIQSPRHLIKEKRETATLKCYPIPRHDTVYWYQQGPGQDPQFLISFYEKMQSDKGSIPDRFSAQQFSDYHSELNMSSLELGDSALYFCASSERGGGTDTQYFGPGTRLTVL.

The chain couples TRBV6-4 to TRBJ2-3; 7 nucleotides agree with TRBD1. CDR3 length equals 15 residues. Per the germline V gene, CDR1 is MRHNA and CDR2 is SNTAGT. Trimming at V came to 6 bases and at J to 0 bases, leaving 6 bases not matched to a gene. CDR3 nucleotides: TGTGCCAGCAGGTTACAGGGGTTCAGCACAGATACGCAGTATTTT. This gives the protein CASRLQGFSTDTQYF.

This chain links TRBV6-6 with TRBJ1-4; D is perhaps TRBD1 (6 bases). Germline CDR1 and CDR2: MNHNY and SVGAGI (reference sequence). Trimming removed 5 bases from V and 7 bases from J, with 8 bases in between. This CDR3 has 12 residues. The CDR3 bases are TGTGCCAGCAGTCCCAGGGGTGAAAAACTGTTTTTT. This encodes CASSPRGEKLFF.

This clone occurred once. This chain connects TRBV7-2 to TRBJ2-1; TRBD2 agrees at 7 bases. This CDR3 comprises 16 residues. CDR1 and CDR2 (germline): SGHTA, FQGNSA. V lost 6 bases and J lost 7; bases outside the gene matches: 15. The CDR3 nucleotides read TGTGCCAGCAGAGATCGGGGCCAGCGGGGTGAGAATGAGCAGTTCTTC. It specifies CASRDRGQRGENEQFF.

The V and J genes are TRBV9 and TRBJ2-3; a weak D match, TRBD1 (5 bases). This CDR3 spans 15 amino acids. CDR1 is SGDLS, CDR2 YYNGEE, per germline. Between the trimmed V and J ends, which lost 1 base and 2 bases, there was a span of 11 bases. In nucleotides, the CDR3 is TGTGCCAGCAGCGTAAGGGGCGCTGACACAGATACGCAGTATTTT. The encoded protein is CASSVRGADTDTQYF.

V and J are TRBV5-1 and TRBJ2-4, with D perhaps TRBD1 (5 bases). The CDR3 length is 15 residues. The V and J ends lost 3 bases and 3 bases respectively, with 13 bases between them. Germline V gene data show CDR1 as SGHRS and CDR2 as YFSETQ. The CDR3: CASSSPQDGKNIQYF. As DNA, the CDR3 is TGCGCCAGCAGCTCGCCACAGGACGGCAAAAACATTCAGTACTTC.

This clone occurred a few times. The chain has TRBV7-2 and TRBJ2-7; possible D gene TRBD2, 7 bases. Germline CDR1 SGHTA, CDR2 FQGNSA. The CDR3 sequence is 13 residues long. Trimming shortened V by 10 bases and J by 1 base, and 14 bases separated the two germline ends. The CDR3 loop is CATAGARSYEQYF. The CDR3 DNA is TGTGCCACCGCGGGGGCGAGGTCCTACGAGCAGTACTTC.

The chain uses TRBV11-2 and TRBJ2-7; 12 bases line up with TRBD1. Trimming cost V 1 base and J 5 bases; bases outside gene matches: 6. This CDR3 contains 16 residues. The germline V gene has CDR1 SGHAT and CDR2 FQNNGV. CDR3 sequence reads: CASSLARDRGLDEQYF. DNA of the CDR3: TGTGCCAGCAGCTTAGCCCGGGACAGGGGGCTCGACGAGCAGTACTTC.

This clone has a handful of counts. The CDR3 loop reads CASNVGDRALGGYTF. DNA of the CDR3: TGTGCCAGCAACGTTGGGGACAGAGCTTTGGGGGGCTACACCTTC. The chain uses TRBV28 and TRBJ1-2; 7 nucleotides agree with TRBD1. Germline values: CDR1 MDHEN, CDR2 SYDVKM. The CDR3 covers 15 residues. Trimming removed 7 bases from V and 8 bases from J; junction bases left unmatched: 16.

The rearrangement uses TRBV19 and TRBJ2-1; no clear D. Per germline, CDR1 LNHDA and CDR2 SQIVND (reference sequence). There are 14 residues in the CDR3. V was pared by 10 bases and J by 0 bases, with 13 bases between. CDR3 amino acids: CATKARSSYNEQFF. The CDR3 DNA sequence: TGTGCCACCAAGGCTCGGAGCTCCTACAATGAGCAGTTCTTC.

This chain joins TRBV2 and TRBJ1-5, with 8 bases aligning to TRBD1. From germline, CDR1 is SNHLY and CDR2 FYNNEI. With V trimmed by 6 bases and J by 2 bases, 6 bases remained unmatched. The CDR3 has 15 residues. The DNA for the CDR3 is TGTGCCAGCAGCCCGGACAGGGCCCGCAATCAGCCCCAGCATTTT. Its protein product is CASSPDRARNQPQHF.

The CDR3 DNA reads as TGTGCCTGGAGTCCTCAGGGGGCGCGGAGCAATCAGCCCCAGCATTTT. This encodes CAWSPQGARSNQPQHF. The rearrangement links TRBV30 to TRBJ1-5, with 8 bases fitting TRBD1. Germline-derived CDR1 and CDR2 are GTSNPN and SVGIG (reference sequence). V lost 2 bases and J lost 1; bases outside the gene matches: 7. The CDR3 runs to 16 residues.

V and J are TRBV7-2 and TRBJ2-1; possible D gene TRBD1, 5 bases. V was pared by 0 bases and J by 5 bases, with 8 bases between. The CDR3 runs 14 residues. Germline V gene data show CDR1 as SGHTA and CDR2 as FQGNSA. This CDR3 reads CASSLAGPDNEQFF. CDR3 coding DNA: TGTGCCAGCAGCTTAGCGGGGCCCGACAATGAGCAGTTCTTC.

This clone has a single count. This CDR3 is CASSLTGQGANLDTEAFF. CDR3 coding DNA: TGTGCCAGCAGCTTAACTGGGCAGGGGGCGAACCTTGACACTGAAGCTTTCTTT. The chain carries TRBV7-3 and TRBJ1-1; TRBD1 matches at 8 bases. V gave up 0 bases and J gave up 3 bases; unmatched junction bases: 12. The germline CDR1 and CDR2 sequences are SGHTA and FQGTGA. The CDR3 runs 18 residues.

CDR3 in DNA: TGTGCCAGCAGCTTAGGGTCTCTGGCTCATGAGCAGTACTTC. It translates to CASSLGSLAHEQYF. The V and J genes are TRBV7-2 and TRBJ2-7; D is undetermined. This CDR3 spans 14 amino acids. Germline CDR1 is SGHTA and CDR2 is FQGNSA. Trimming left V 1 base short and J 7 bases short, with 14 bases between.

The J gene is TRBJ1-3, the V gene TRBV30, with a tentative D call TRBD1 (5 bases). Germline V gene sequence: CDR1 GTSNPN, CDR2 SVGIG (reference sequence). This CDR3 is 15 amino acids long. Between the trimmed V and J ends, which lost 4 bases and 4 bases, there was a span of 17 bases. CDR3 loop: CAWTTPQGWGNTIYF. CDR3 in DNA: TGTGCCTGGACCACCCCTCAGGGTTGGGGAAACACCATATATTTT. Complete variable domain (other parts from reference TRBV30 and TRBJ1-3): SQTIHQWPATLVQPVGSPLSLECTVEGTSNPNLYWYRQAAGRGLQLLFYSVGIGQISSEVPQNLSASRPQDRQFILSSKKLLLSDSGFYLCAWTTPQGWGNTIYFGEGSWLTVV.

This sequence joins TRBV7-2 and TRBJ2-1, with a tentative D call TRBD2 (7 bases). CDR1 and CDR2 (germline): SGHTA, FQGNSA. With 5 bases removed from V and 10 bases from J, the gap between germline ends came to 21 bases. The CDR3 is 15 residues long. The CDR3 is CASSPRSGGAEEQFF. Here the CDR3 DNA reads TGTGCCAGCAGCCCAAGATCTGGGGGGGCTGAGGAGCAGTTCTTC.

This clone was recorded a few times. The J gene is TRBJ1-6, the V gene TRBV28; 9 bases agree with TRBD1. Germline values: CDR1 MDHEN, CDR2 SYDVKM. The trim removed 11 bases at V and 10 bases at J, leaving 6 bases unmatched. This CDR3 region has 12 residues. CDR3 coding DNA: TGTGCCGGGGGACAGGGAGGATCACCCCTCCACTTT. This encodes CAGGQGGSPLHF.

This chain joins TRBV27 and TRBJ2-7; 9 bases align to TRBD1. CDR3 length equals 13 residues. The junction had 5 bases not matched to a gene; V was cut back by 7 bases and J by 4 bases. In germline, CDR1 is MNHEY, CDR2 SMNVEV (reference sequence). The CDR3 DNA reads TGTGCCAGCAACGTGGACAGGGGTTACGAGCAGTACTTC. This codes for CASNVDRGYEQYF.

The table lists this clone with a few counts. The chain recombines TRBV14 with TRBJ2-5; the match to TRBD2 covers 8 bases. This CDR3 is built from 16 residues. Germline CDR1 and CDR2: SGHDN and FVKESK. The V segment lost 5 bases and the J segment 0 bases; nucleotides outside the gene matches: 8. CDR3 sequence (DNA): TGTGCCAGCAGCGACGGACTAGCTGGGAACCAAGAGACCCAGTACTTC. Encoded protein: CASSDGLAGNQETQYF. Filled out from reference TRBV14 and TRBJ2-5, the complete variable domain reads EAGVTQFPSHSVIEKGQTVTLRCDPISGHDNLYWYRRVMGKEIKFLLHFVKESKQDESGMPNNRFLAERTGGTYSTLKVQPAELEDSGVYFCASSDGLAGNQETQYFGPGTRLLVL.

The V call is TRBV11-3, the J call TRBJ1-1; D may be TRBD1 (5 bases). Trimming cost V 1 base and J 1 base, with 10 bases left between them. Per the germline V gene, CDR1 is SGHNT and CDR2 is YENEEA. CDR3 length equals 15 residues. The CDR3: CASSLGGTENTEAFF. The CDR3 coding sequence is TGTGCCAGCAGCTTAGGCGGGACGGAGAACACTGAAGCTTTCTTT. Using reference TRBV11-3 and TRBJ1-1 for the parts outside the CDR3, the full variable domain is EAGVVQSPRYKIIEKKQPVAFWCNPISGHNTLYWYLQNLGQGPELLIRYENEEAVDDSQLPKDRFSAERLKGVDSTLKIQPAELGDSAVYLCASSLGGTENTEAFFGQGTRLTVV.